Each of the 20 T cell receptor beta chains below was sequenced from the same sample in a study of control samples from healthy donors and cancer patients. Measured with immunoSEQ multiplex PCR; TCRdb has only the in-frame clones, and not every one. Of about 140,000 clones listed, about 85% are singletons. Sequences were obtained from blood. The receptor source for this set is a woman in her 30s in good health.

V is TRBV11-2 and J is TRBJ2-1, with D maybe TRBD1 (6 bases). Between the trimmed V and J ends, which lost 0 bases and 9 bases, there was a span of 15 bases. The CDR3 sequence is 15 residues long. CDR1 and CDR2 (germline): SGHAT, FQNNGV. CDR3 DNA: TGTGCCAGCAGCTTAGACGGATCGGCCAGGGGTGAGCAGTTCTTC. As protein: CASSLDGSARGEQFF. Supplemented by reference TRBV11-2 and TRBJ2-1, the full variable domain reads EAGVAQSPRYKIIEKRQSVAFWCNPISGHATLYWYQQILGQGPKLLIQFQNNGVVDDSQLPKDRFSAERLKGVDSTLKIQPAKLEDSAVYLCASSLDGSARGEQFFGPGTRLTVL.

This chain connects TRBV20-1 to TRBJ2-1; possible D gene TRBD1, 7 bases. V was trimmed by 3 bases and J by 7 bases, leaving 22 bases between them. CDR1 is DFQATT and CDR2 is SNEGSKA in the germline V gene (reference sequence). CDR3 length: 16 amino acids. The CDR3 DNA is TGCAGTGCTAGTCCCGAGGGGGCGGGGACCCGGAATGAGCAGTTCTTC. Translated, it gives CSASPEGAGTRNEQFF.

In regard to this clone: Other DNA sequences in this specimen translate into the identical CDR3. The chain recombines TRBV2 with TRBJ2-7, with D tentatively TRBD1 (6 bases). V was shortened by 6 bases and J by 2 bases, with 8 bases between the two germline ends. This CDR3 is built from 12 residues. Germline-derived CDR1 and CDR2 are SNHLY and FYNNEI. CDR3 coding DNA: TGTGCCAGCAGGGGGGCGGCCTACGAGCAGTACTTC. Translating it yields CASRGAAYEQYF.

V is TRBV11-2 and J is TRBJ2-1; tentative D call: TRBD2 (6 bases). CDR1 and CDR2 (germline): SGHAT, FQNNGV. This CDR3 comprises 15 residues. Between the trimmed V and J ends, which lost 4 bases and 0 bases, there was a span of 10 bases. In DNA, the CDR3 is TGTGCCAGCAGCTCCATTAGCGGCTCCTACAATGAGCAGTTCTTC. Its translation is CASSSISGSYNEQFF.

This chain links TRBV14 with TRBJ2-5; 7 bases map to TRBD1. This CDR3 spans 15 amino acids. CDR1 is SGHDN, CDR2 FVKESK, per germline. V gave up 4 bases and J gave up 0 bases; unmatched junction bases: 5. The CDR3 spells CASSLKGQYQETQYF. In nucleotides, the CDR3 is TGTGCCAGCAGCCTCAAGGGACAGTACCAAGAGACCCAGTACTTC.

V is TRBV11-1 and J is TRBJ2-1; 8 nucleotides match TRBD2. This CDR3 has 15 residues. Germline V gives CDR1 SGHAT, CDR2 FQDESV (reference sequence). V lost 3 bases to trimming and J lost 5 bases; unmatched junction nucleotides: 6. The CDR3 sequence: CASSLGTRAHNEQFF. In DNA, the CDR3 is TGTGCCAGCAGCTTGGGGACTAGGGCCCACAATGAGCAGTTCTTC.

V and J are TRBV19 and TRBJ2-1, with a tentative D call TRBD2 (6 bases). Germline V gene sequence: CDR1 LNHDA, CDR2 SQIVND (reference sequence). Between the trimmed V and J ends, which lost 5 bases and 6 bases, there was a span of 17 bases. This CDR3 comprises 15 residues. The CDR3 DNA follows: TGTGCCAGTAGTGTACTATCGGGAGCTGTCAATGAGCAGTTCTTC. Its translation is CASSVLSGAVNEQFF. The variable domain in full, completed from reference TRBV19 and TRBJ2-1, reads DGGITQSPKYLFRKEGQNVTLSCEQNLNHDAMYWYRQDPGQGLRLIYYSQIVNDFQKGDIAEGYSVSREKKESFPLTVTSAQKNPTAFYLCASSVLSGAVNEQFFGPGTRLTVL.

The V gene is TRBV25-1, the J gene TRBJ2-7, with a weak D call TRBD1 (6 bases). V was pared by 6 bases and J by 6 bases, with 18 bases between. Germline V gene lookup returns CDR1 MGHDK and CDR2 SYGVNS. The CDR3 has 14 amino acids. This CDR3 is CASRPDRPSGEQYF. The DNA for the CDR3 is TGTGCCAGCAGGCCGGACAGACCGTCGGGCGAGCAGTACTTC.

The genes are TRBV7-3 and TRBJ2-6, with TRBD2 as a possible D gene (7 bases). Germline V gives CDR1 SGHTA, CDR2 FQGTGA. Deletions cut 4 bases from V and 4 bases from J, with 17 bases between. This CDR3 is built from 17 residues. CDR3 bases: TGTGCCAGCAGCTCCACAGGGAGGGGGAGAGGGGCCAACGTCCTGACTTTC. This codes for CASSSTGRGRGANVLTF.

The V and J genes are TRBV30 and TRBJ2-1, with D unresolved. CDR3 length: 11 amino acids. V dropped 0 bases and J dropped 5 bases, with 2 bases sitting between them. Germline loops: CDR1 GTSNPN, CDR2 SVGIG (reference sequence). The CDR3 loop reads CAWSVDNEQFF. CDR3 sequence (DNA): TGTGCCTGGAGTGTAGACAATGAGCAGTTCTTC.

J is TRBJ2-1 and V is TRBV13; 7 bases match TRBD2. CDR3 length: 14 residues. The germline CDR1 and CDR2 sequences are PRHDT and FYEKMQ (reference sequence). The ends lost 1 base at V and 15 bases at J; junction bases unmatched: 12. The CDR3 region is CASSLVGGSGPPFF. The CDR3 DNA reads TGTGCCAGCAGCTTAGTGGGGGGTAGCGGGCCCCCGTTCTTC.

CDR3 in DNA: TGTGCCACCAGCAGAGGGACTAGCGGGGACGATGAGCAGTTCTTC. Residues: CATSRGTSGDDEQFF. This chain links TRBV15 with TRBJ2-1; 12 bases are shared with TRBD2. Trimming took 1 base from V and 8 from J; bases not matched to a gene: 3. Germline V CDR1 and CDR2: LNHNV, YYDKDF (reference sequence). CDR3 length: 15 residues.

The V and J genes are TRBV5-5 and TRBJ2-3; D uncertain. This CDR3 has 14 residues. Trimming stripped 5 bases from V and 0 bases from J, with 10 bases between. The germline CDR1 and CDR2 sequences are SGHKS and YYEKEE (reference sequence). The chain's CDR3 is CASRDESSTDTQYF. CDR3 nucleotides: TGTGCCAGCAGGGACGAGAGCAGCACAGATACGCAGTATTTT.

The DNA of the CDR3 is TGTGCCAGCAGTGGGGCAGGGGGCTACGAGCAGTACTTC. It yields the protein CASSGAGGYEQYF. V usage is TRBV2 and J usage is TRBJ2-7, with 7 bases identical to TRBD1. The V segment lost 4 bases and the J segment 3 bases; nucleotides outside the gene matches: 3. The germline V gene encodes CDR1 SNHLY and CDR2 FYNNEI. The CDR3 spans 13 residues. Based on the CDR3 plus reference TRBV2 and TRBJ2-7, the full variable domain is EPEVTQTPSHQVTQMGQEVILRCVPISNHLYFYWYRQILGQKVEFLVSFYNNEISEKSEIFDDQFSVERPDGSNFTLKIRSTKLEDSAMYFCASSGAGGYEQYFGPGTRLTVT.

This clone showed up just a few times. This chain joins TRBV5-1 and TRBJ1-4, with 11 bases that match TRBD1. Per the germline V gene, CDR1 is SGHRS and CDR2 is YFSETQ. The CDR3 spans 19 residues. The V segment lost 0 bases and the J segment 1 base; nucleotides outside the gene matches: 8. The CDR3 loop is CASSLVGAGTGGTNEKLFF. In nucleotides, the CDR3 is TGCGCCAGCAGCTTGGTTGGGGCCGGGACAGGGGGAACTAATGAAAAACTGTTTTTT.

The chain links TRBV5-1 to TRBJ2-1; 7 bases are shared with TRBD2. Germline lookup yields CDR1 SGHRS and CDR2 YFSETQ. The CDR3 sequence is 15 residues long. The V gene end was trimmed by 4 bases and the J gene end by 5 bases; junction bases not matched to a gene: 9. Here the CDR3 reads CASSQKSSGNNEQFF. The DNA for the CDR3 is TGCGCCAGCAGCCAAAAGTCTAGCGGTAACAATGAGCAGTTCTTC.

The J gene is TRBJ2-1, the V gene TRBV3-1 (or the pseudogene TRBV3-2); D is possibly TRBD2 (6 bases). The CDR3 covers 16 residues. The germline V gene encodes CDR1 LGHDT and CDR2 YNNKEL (reference sequence). V was cut by 6 bases and J by 0 bases, with 15 bases left in between. CDR3 loop: CASRSMGGSSYNEQFF. CDR3 bases: TGTGCCAGCAGATCTATGGGGGGAAGCTCCTACAATGAGCAGTTCTTC.

V gene TRBV10-3 combines with J gene TRBJ1-5; D possibly corresponds to TRBD1 (6 bases). The germline CDR1 and CDR2 sequences are ENHRY and SYGVKD. Trimming pared 6 bases from V and 4 bases from J, leaving 13 bases between. This CDR3 spans 14 amino acids. The CDR3 DNA reads TGTGCCATCAGCACGACAGGAGATAATCAGCCCCAGCATTTT. It encodes CAISTTGDNQPQHF.

This chain uses TRBV6-6 with TRBJ1-1; perhaps TRBD1 as D (6 bases). V dropped 0 bases and J dropped 6 bases, with 17 bases sitting between them. CDR3 length: 16 amino acids. Germline assignment: CDR1 MNHNY and CDR2 SVGAGI (reference sequence). CDR3 amino acids: CASSYSGGAELSEAFF. The CDR3 region has the DNA TGTGCCAGCAGTTACTCAGGGGGGGCGGAGTTATCTGAAGCTTTCTTT.

This chain joins TRBV5-5 and TRBJ2-7; 7 bases are shared with TRBD1. V lost 4 bases, J lost 0 bases, and 7 bases stayed unmatched. In germline, CDR1 is SGHKS, CDR2 YYEKEE (reference sequence). This CDR3 contains 15 residues. CDR3 protein: CASSQDRASSYEQYF. In DNA form, the CDR3 reads TGTGCCAGCAGCCAAGACAGGGCGAGCTCCTACGAGCAGTACTTC.